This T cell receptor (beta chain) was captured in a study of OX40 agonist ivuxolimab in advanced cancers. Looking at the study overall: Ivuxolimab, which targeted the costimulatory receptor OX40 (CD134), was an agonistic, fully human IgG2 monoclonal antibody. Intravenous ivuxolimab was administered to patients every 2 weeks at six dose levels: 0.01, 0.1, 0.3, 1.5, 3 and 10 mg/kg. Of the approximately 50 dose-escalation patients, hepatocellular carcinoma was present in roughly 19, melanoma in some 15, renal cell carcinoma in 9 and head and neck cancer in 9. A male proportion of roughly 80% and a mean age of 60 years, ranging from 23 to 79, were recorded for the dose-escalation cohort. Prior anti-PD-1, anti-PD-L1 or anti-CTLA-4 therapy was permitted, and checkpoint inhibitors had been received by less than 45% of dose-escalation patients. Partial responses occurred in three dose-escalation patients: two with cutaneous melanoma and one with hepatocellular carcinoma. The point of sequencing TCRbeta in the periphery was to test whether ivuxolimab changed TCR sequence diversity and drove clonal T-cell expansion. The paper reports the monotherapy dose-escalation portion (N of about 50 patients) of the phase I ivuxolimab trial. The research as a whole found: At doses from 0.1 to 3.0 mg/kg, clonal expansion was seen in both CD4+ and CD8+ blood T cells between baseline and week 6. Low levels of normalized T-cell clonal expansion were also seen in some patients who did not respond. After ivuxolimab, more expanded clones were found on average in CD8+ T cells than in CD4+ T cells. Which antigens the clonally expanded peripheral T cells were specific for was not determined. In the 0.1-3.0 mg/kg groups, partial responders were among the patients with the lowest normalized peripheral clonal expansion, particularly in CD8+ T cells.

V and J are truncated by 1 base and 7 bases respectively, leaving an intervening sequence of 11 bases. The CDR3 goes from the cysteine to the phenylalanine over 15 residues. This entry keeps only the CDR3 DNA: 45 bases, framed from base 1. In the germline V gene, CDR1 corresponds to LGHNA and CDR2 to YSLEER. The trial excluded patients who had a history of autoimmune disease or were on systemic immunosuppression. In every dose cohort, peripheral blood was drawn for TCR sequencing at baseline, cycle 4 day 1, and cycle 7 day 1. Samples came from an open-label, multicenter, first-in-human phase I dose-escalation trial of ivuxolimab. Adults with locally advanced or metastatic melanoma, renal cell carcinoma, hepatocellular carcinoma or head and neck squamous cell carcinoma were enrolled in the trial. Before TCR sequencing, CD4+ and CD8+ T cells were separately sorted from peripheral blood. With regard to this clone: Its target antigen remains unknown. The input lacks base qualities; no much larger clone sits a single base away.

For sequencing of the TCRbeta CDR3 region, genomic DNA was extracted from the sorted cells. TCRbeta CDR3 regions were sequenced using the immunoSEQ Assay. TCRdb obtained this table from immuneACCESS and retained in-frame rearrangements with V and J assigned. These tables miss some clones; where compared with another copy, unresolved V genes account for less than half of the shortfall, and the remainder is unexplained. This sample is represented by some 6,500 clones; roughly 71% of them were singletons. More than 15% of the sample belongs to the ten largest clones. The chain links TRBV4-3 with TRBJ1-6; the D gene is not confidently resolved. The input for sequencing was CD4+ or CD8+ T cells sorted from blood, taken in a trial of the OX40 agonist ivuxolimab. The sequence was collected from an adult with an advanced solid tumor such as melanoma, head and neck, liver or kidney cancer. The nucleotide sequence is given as TGCGCCAGCAGCCAAGGGGAGGACCAGAATTCACCCCTCCACTTT. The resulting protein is CASSQGEDQNSPLHF.